The T cell receptor (beta chain) under discussion was sequenced for a study of blood T cell repertoires in COVID-19. The overall study: PBMCs, B-cell-depleted T cells, or T cells provided the cDNA or gDNA that made up the material.

TCRdb's table, derived via immunoSEQ multiplex PCR, lists solely in-frame clones and lacks some. The sample lists 150,000 to 200,000 clones, 84% occurring once. Clinical history as reported by participants underpinned cohort assignment. The V segment lost 3 bases and the J segment 1 base; nucleotides outside the gene matches: 1. The germline gives CDR1 SGHRS, CDR2 YFSETQ. The CDR3 consists of 14 residues. This chain connects TRBV5-1 to TRBJ2-5, with 9 bases identical to TRBD2. Sequencing was carried out using PBMCs or T cells enriched from blood (not recorded which). The origin of this receptor is a man in his forties or fifties who had recovered from COVID-19. The CDR3 region has the DNA TGCGCCAGCAGCTCAGCGGGGGGCCAAGAGACCCAGTACTTC. Translating it yields CASSSAGGQETQYF.